The 17 T cell receptor beta chains presented below share a single source sample, sequenced in a study of CD8 T cells in ankylosing spondylitis. General study points: Several highly homologous variants formed a TCR beta motif that appeared characteristic of ankylosing spondylitis blood.

Their antigen targets remain unknown. From the 5' RACE reads, TCRdb called clonotypes with MiXCR, one entry per CDR3 protein. The sample contains some 450,000 distinct CDR3 sequences, roughly 18% of which appear only once. Sequenced material: blood, either unsorted or a sorted T cell fraction (not recorded which). The receptors come from a male donor with ankylosing spondylitis.

This clonotype was detected only a few times. The V and J genes are TRBV4-2 and TRBJ2-7, with 10 bases matching TRBD2. Germline V gene sequence: CDR1 LGHNA, CDR2 YNFKEQ. The length of the CDR3 is 15 residues. The V gene end was trimmed by 1 base and the J gene end by 4 bases; junction bases not matched to a gene: 4. CDR3 loop: CASSQASGSGYEQYF. Written as DNA, the CDR3 is TGTGCCAGCAGCCAAGCTAGCGGGAGTGGGTACGAGCAGTACTTC.

This chain links TRBV24-1 with TRBJ2-2; no firm D call. CDR3 length equals 16 residues. Germline V gives CDR1 KGHDR, CDR2 SFDVKD. Trimming took off 3 bases at V and 0 bases at J, with 10 bases between the two ends. The CDR3 bases are TGTGCCACCAGTGATGCCGGGCCACCGAACACCGGGGAGCTGTTTTTT. Translated, it gives CATSDAGPPNTGELFF.

This clonotype was counted only a few times. The chain carries TRBV5-6 and TRBJ1-1, with unresolved D. The V and J ends lost 2 bases and 1 base respectively, with 9 bases between them. CDR1 and CDR2 from the germline V gene are SGHDT and YYEEEE. The CDR3 runs 14 residues. The CDR3 nucleotides are TGTGCCAGCAGCTTTCGGCGGGCGAACACTGAAGCTTTCTTT. Protein product: CASSFRRANTEAFF.

The CDR3 coding sequence is TGTGCCAGCAGTATCCTAGGTGCATCAGGGGCCAACGTCCTGACTTTC. It codes for CASSILGASGANVLTF. The chain combines TRBV12-3 or TRBV12-4 with TRBJ2-6; D remains unclear. V lost 5 bases, J lost 4 bases, and 15 bases lay in between. The CDR3 spans 16 residues.

This clonotype was observed a few times. The chain employs TRBV12-3 or TRBV12-4 and TRBJ2-2; perhaps TRBD2 as D (7 bases). The CDR3 is made up of 16 amino acids. Trimming left V 7 bases short and J 4 bases short, with 19 bases between. The CDR3 sequence: CASTWEGGAVTGELFF. The CDR3 nucleotides are TGTGCCAGCACATGGGAGGGGGGCGCGGTCACCGGGGAGCTGTTTTTT.

This clonotype came up a few times. This sequence joins TRBV7-3 and TRBJ2-3; D gene uncertain. Deletions cut 5 bases from V and 3 bases from J, with 9 bases between. Germline CDR1 SGHTA, CDR2 FQGTGA. The CDR3 runs 13 residues. The CDR3 bases are TGTGCCAGCAGCCGCGTAGGGACAGATACGCAGTATTTT. Translated: CASSRVGTDTQYF.

This clonotype came up a few times. This rearrangement joins TRBV7-9 to TRBJ1-4; 7 bases agree with TRBD1. This CDR3 is built from 14 residues. Germline CDR1 reads SEHNR; CDR2 reads FQNEAQ (reference sequence). V was clipped by 5 bases and J by 8 bases; unmatched bases: 8. CDR3 region: CASSHTGVGEKLFF. As DNA, the CDR3 is TGTGCCAGCAGCCACACAGGGGTGGGAGAAAAACTGTTTTTT.

The chain links TRBV4-1 to TRBJ2-7, with 7 bases matching TRBD2. The CDR3 is 16 amino acids. V was clipped by 1 base and J by 3 bases; unmatched bases: 9. The germline CDR1 and CDR2 sequences are MGHRA and YSYEKL. The CDR3, as DNA: TGCGCCAGCAGCCAAGCGGGGGGTCTGGCTCACTACGAGCAGTACTTC. The encoded protein is CASSQAGGLAHYEQYF.

V is TRBV12-3 or TRBV12-4 and J is TRBJ2-5; 7 bases match TRBD2. Trimming removed 3 bases from V and 2 bases from J; junction bases left unmatched: 12. This CDR3 is built from 17 residues. The CDR3, as DNA: TGTGCCAGCAGTTTTGGAGGGGCACGGGGGGAACAAGAGACCCAGTACTTC. Translation: CASSFGGARGEQETQYF.

V is TRBV19 and J is TRBJ1-5, with no clear D. This CDR3 has 15 amino acids. The germline V gene encodes CDR1 LNHDA and CDR2 SQIVND (reference sequence). Trimming took 7 bases from V and 5 from J, leaving 18 bases between them. The CDR3 spells CASKSGLSGDQPQHF. Here the CDR3 DNA reads TGTGCCAGTAAGTCCGGCCTATCCGGGGATCAGCCCCAGCATTTT.

This clonotype was recorded at least ten times. The chain uses TRBV12-3 or TRBV12-4 and TRBJ1-1; no clear D gene. Trimming pared 4 bases from V and 3 bases from J, leaving 9 bases between. This CDR3 spans 13 amino acids. The CDR3 protein is CASSSDVYTEAFF. CDR3 sequence (DNA): TGTGCCAGCAGTTCTGACGTATACACTGAAGCTTTCTTT.

The chain is built from TRBV19 and TRBJ2-1; D remains unclear. The V gene lost 7 bases and the J gene lost 0 bases, with 10 bases spanning the gap. The CDR3 is 14 amino acids. Germline CDR1 and CDR2: LNHDA and SQIVND (reference sequence). CDR3: CASMASSSYNEQFF. The DNA for the CDR3 is TGTGCCAGTATGGCGAGCAGCTCCTACAATGAGCAGTTCTTC. The whole variable domain, remainder taken from reference TRBV19 and TRBJ2-1, is DGGITQSPKYLFRKEGQNVTLSCEQNLNHDAMYWYRQDPGQGLRLIYYSQIVNDFQKGDIAEGYSVSREKKESFPLTVTSAQKNPTAFYLCASMASSSYNEQFFGPGTRLTVL.

The gene calls are TRBV7-3 and TRBJ2-1; D possibly matches TRBD1 or TRBD2 (5 bases each). The germline CDR1 and CDR2 sequences are SGHTA and FQGTGA. The V and J ends lost 5 bases and 5 bases respectively, with 16 bases between them. The CDR3 has 15 amino acids. Written as DNA, the CDR3 is TGTGCCAGCAGCCCGAGGGACGCTACCAACAATGAGCAGTTCTTC. Translation gives CASSPRDATNNEQFF.

The V call is TRBV10-3, the J call TRBJ2-1; D ambiguous. Between the trimmed V and J ends, which lost 0 bases and 9 bases, there was a span of 6 bases. CDR1 and CDR2 (germline): ENHRY, SYGVKD. The CDR3 totals 12 residues. The DNA for the CDR3 is TGTGCCATCAGTGAGTCGGCGGTTGAGCAGTTCTTC. Amino acid sequence: CAISESAVEQFF.

This clonotype was seen many times. The V and J genes are TRBV16 and TRBJ2-7; D is unclear. The CDR3 length is 15 residues. Trimming cost V 3 bases and J 2 bases, with 14 bases left between them. The germline V gene has CDR1 KGHSY and CDR2 FQNENV. The CDR3 here is CASSHLASETYEQYF. The CDR3 nucleotides are TGTGCCAGCAGCCACCTCGCAAGCGAAACCTACGAGCAGTACTTC.

This clonotype has more than one count but fewer than ten. The chain is built from TRBV7-8 and TRBJ2-7, with 11 nucleotides matching TRBD2. CDR1 and CDR2 (germline): SGHVS, FQNEAQ. Trimming took 5 bases from V and 0 from J; bases not matched to a gene: 12. This CDR3 is 18 amino acids long. The CDR3 protein is CASSRGSSGGTYSYEQYF. The CDR3 coding sequence is TGTGCCAGCAGCCGAGGGTCTAGCGGGGGGACCTACTCCTACGAGCAGTACTTC. The variable domain in full, completed from reference TRBV7-8 and TRBJ2-7, reads GAGVSQSPRYKVAKRGQDVALRCDPISGHVSLFWYQQALGQGPEFLTYFQNEAQLDKSGLPSDRFFAERPEGSVSTLKIQRTQQEDSAVYLCASSRGSSGGTYSYEQYFGPGTRLTVT.

This clonotype was observed a few times. The rearrangement links TRBV3-1 to TRBJ2-4; 7 nucleotides align to TRBD1. The CDR3 extends over 14 amino acids. In germline, CDR1 is LGHDT, CDR2 YNNKEL (reference sequence). Unmatched junction bases numbered 2, after V lost 2 bases and J lost 4 bases. The CDR3 here is CASSQRDSKNIQYF. CDR3 nucleotide sequence: TGTGCCAGCAGCCAAAGGGACAGTAAAAACATTCAGTACTTC.